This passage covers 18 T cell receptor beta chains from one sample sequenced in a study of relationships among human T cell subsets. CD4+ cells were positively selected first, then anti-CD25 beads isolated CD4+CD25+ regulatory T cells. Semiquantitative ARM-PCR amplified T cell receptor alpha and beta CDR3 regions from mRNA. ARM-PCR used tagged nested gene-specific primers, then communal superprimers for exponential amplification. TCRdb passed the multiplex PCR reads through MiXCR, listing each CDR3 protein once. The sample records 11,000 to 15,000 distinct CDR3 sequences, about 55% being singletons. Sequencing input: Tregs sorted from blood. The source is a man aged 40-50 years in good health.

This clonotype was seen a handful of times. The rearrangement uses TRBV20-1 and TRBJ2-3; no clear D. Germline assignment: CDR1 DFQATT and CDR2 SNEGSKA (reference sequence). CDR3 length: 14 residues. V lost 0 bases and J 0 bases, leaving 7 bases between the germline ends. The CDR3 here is CSARDPFSTDTQYF. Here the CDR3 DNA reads TGCAGTGCTAGAGATCCGTTTAGCACAGATACGCAGTATTTT.

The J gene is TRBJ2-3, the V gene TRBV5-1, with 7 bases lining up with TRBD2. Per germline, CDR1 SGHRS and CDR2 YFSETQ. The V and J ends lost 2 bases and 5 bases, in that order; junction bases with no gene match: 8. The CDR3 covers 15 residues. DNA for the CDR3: TGCGCCAGCAGCTTCAACGGGAGGAAGATAGATACGCAGTATTTT. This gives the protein CASSFNGRKIDTQYF.

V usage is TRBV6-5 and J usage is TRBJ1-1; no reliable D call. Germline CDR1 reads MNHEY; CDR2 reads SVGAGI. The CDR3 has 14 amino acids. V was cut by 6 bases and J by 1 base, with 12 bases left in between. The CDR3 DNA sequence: TGTGCCAGCAGCTCCTCCCGGGGGAACACTGAAGCTTTCTTT. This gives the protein CASSSSRGNTEAFF.

The CDR3 loop is CASSTGLAGPEQFF. CDR3 DNA: TGTGCCAGCAGCACCGGACTAGCGGGGCCTGAGCAGTTCTTC. The V call is TRBV11-1, the J call TRBJ2-1; 12 nucleotides agree with TRBD2. The CDR3 sequence is 14 residues long. CDR1 is SGHAT and CDR2 is FQDESV in the germline V gene (reference sequence). With V trimmed by 5 bases and J by 9 bases, 5 bases remained unmatched. Using reference TRBV11-1 and TRBJ2-1 for the parts outside the CDR3, the full variable domain is EAEVAQSPRYKITEKSQAVAFWCDPISGHATLYWYRQILGQGPELLVQFQDESVVDDSQLPKDRFSAERLKGVDSTLKIQPAELGDSAMYLCASSTGLAGPEQFFGPGTRLTVL.

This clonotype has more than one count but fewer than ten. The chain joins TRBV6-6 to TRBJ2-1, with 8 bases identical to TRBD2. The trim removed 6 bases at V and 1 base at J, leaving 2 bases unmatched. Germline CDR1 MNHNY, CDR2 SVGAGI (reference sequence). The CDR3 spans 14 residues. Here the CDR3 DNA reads TGTGCCAGCAGCGGGACTAGTTCCTACAATGAGCAGTTCTTC. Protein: CASSGTSSYNEQFF.

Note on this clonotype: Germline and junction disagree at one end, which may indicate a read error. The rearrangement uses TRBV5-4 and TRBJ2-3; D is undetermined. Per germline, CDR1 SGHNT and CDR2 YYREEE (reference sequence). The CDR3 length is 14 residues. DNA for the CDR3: TGCGCCAGCAGCTTGCAGGCCGGGACAGATACGCAGTATTTT. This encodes CASSLQAGTDTQYF.

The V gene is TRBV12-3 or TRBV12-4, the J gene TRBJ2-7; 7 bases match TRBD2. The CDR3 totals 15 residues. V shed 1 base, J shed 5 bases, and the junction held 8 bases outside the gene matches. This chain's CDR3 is CASSLGGSRSNEQYF. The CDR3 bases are TGTGCCAGCAGTTTAGGCGGGAGTAGGTCCAACGAGCAGTACTTC.

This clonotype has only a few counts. CDR3 in amino acids: CSFGGSSYEQYF. The DNA of the CDR3 is TGCAGCTTCGGGGGAAGCTCCTACGAGCAGTACTTC. This chain links TRBV20-1 with TRBJ2-7; D might be TRBD2 (6 bases). Germline lookup yields CDR1 DFQATT and CDR2 SNEGSKA (reference sequence). CDR3 length equals 12 residues.

CDR3 sequence reads: CASSMRAQGDTQYF. The CDR3 DNA reads as TGTGCCAGCAGCATGAGGGCCCAGGGGGATACGCAGTATTTT. V is TRBV7-2 and J is TRBJ2-3, with D possibly TRBD1 on 6 matching bases. Trimming shortened V by 5 bases and J by 6 bases, and 15 bases separated the two germline ends. Germline assignment: CDR1 SGHTA and CDR2 FQGNSA. CDR3 length: 14 residues.

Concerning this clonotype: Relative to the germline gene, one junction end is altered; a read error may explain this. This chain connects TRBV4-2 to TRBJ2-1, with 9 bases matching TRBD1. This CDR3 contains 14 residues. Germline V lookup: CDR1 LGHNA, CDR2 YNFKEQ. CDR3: CATSRTGAYNEQFF. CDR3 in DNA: TGTGCCACCAGCAGGACAGGGGCCTACAATGAGCAGTTCTTC.

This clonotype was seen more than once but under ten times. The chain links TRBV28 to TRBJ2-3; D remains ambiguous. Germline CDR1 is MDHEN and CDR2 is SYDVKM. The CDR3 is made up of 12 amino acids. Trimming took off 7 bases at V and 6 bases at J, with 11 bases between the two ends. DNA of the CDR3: TGTGCCAGCAACGGGCGGACGGATACGCAGTATTTT. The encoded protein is CASNGRTDTQYF.

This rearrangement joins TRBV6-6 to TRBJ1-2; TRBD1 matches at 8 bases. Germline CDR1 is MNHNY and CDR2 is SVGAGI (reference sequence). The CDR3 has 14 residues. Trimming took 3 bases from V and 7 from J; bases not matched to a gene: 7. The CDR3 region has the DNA TGTGCCAGCAGTTATGAGCAGGGGGCGCGTGGCTACACCTTC. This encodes CASSYEQGARGYTF.

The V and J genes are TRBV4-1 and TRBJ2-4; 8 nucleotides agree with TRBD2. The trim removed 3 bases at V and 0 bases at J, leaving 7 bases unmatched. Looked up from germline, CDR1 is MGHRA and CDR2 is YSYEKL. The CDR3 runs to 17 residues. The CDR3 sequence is CASSHPSGYGAKNIQYF. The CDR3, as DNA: TGCGCCAGCAGCCATCCTAGCGGGTACGGAGCCAAAAACATTCAGTACTTC.

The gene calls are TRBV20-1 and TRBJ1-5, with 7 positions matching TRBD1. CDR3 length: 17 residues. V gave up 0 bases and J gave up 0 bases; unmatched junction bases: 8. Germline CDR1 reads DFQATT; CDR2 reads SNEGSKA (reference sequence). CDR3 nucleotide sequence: TGCAGTGCTAGAGATGGCGGCAGGGGGGATAGCAATCAGCCCCAGCATTTT. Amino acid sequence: CSARDGGRGDSNQPQHF.

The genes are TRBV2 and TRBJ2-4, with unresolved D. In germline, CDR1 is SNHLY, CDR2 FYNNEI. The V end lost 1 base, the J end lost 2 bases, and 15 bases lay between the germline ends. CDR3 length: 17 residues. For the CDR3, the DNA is TGTGCCAGCAGTGAAGGTTGGCACTTAAGCCCCAAAAACATTCAGTACTTC. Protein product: CASSEGWHLSPKNIQYF.

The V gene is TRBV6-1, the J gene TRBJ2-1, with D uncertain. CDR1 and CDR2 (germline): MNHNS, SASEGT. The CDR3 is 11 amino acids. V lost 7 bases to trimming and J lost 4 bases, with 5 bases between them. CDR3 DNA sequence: TGTGCCAGCAACTCTTACAATGAGCAGTTCTTC. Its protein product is CASNSYNEQFF.

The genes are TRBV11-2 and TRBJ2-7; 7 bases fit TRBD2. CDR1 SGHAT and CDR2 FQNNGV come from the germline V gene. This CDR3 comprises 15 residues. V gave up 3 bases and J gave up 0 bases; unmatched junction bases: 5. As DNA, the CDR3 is TGTGCCAGCAGCTTTACAGCGGGATTCTCCTACGAGCAGTACTTC. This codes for CASSFTAGFSYEQYF.

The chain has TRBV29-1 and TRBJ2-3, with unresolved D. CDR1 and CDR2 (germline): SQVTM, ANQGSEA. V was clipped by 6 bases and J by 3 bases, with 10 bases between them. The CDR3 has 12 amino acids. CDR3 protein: CSVLEGTDTQYF. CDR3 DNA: TGCAGCGTCCTAGAAGGGACAGATACGCAGTATTTT.